What follows are 5 T cell receptor beta chains derived from one specimen sequenced in a study of blood T cells in healthy people across ages (dated by TCRdb to 2013 to 2016). Library generation was performed with 5' RACE. A second 7 to 11 cycle PCR used a sample-barcoded 5' primer and a J-beta primer mix. In-frame beta chains were kept once TCRdb had trimmed the public reads at Q25 with fastp and called clones with MiXCR. Here each entry gathers all rows of one CDR3 protein and keeps the most common genes and DNA. The sample table holds 1.8 million or so distinct CDR3 sequences, of which approximately 40% were seen once. About 23% of the sample comes from the top ten. The specimen was blood. The source is a human donor in good health.

This clonotype has only a few counts. The chain couples TRBV5-5 to TRBJ1-2; the match to TRBD1 covers 7 bases. The CDR3 is 18 amino acids. Trimming took 2 bases from V and 3 from J; bases not matched to a gene: 16. Germline V lookup: CDR1 SGHKS, CDR2 YYEKEE (reference sequence). The CDR3 DNA reads TGTGCCAGCAGCTTTGAATTCATAGGACAGGACCTTTACTATGGCTACACCTTC. Amino acids: CASSFEFIGQDLYYGYTF. Full variable domain (remainder filled in from reference TRBV5-5 and TRBJ1-2): DAGVTQSPTHLIKTRGQQVTLRCSPISGHKSVSWYQQVLGQGPQFIFQYYEKEERGRGNFPDRFSARQFPNYSSELNVNALLLGDSALYLCASSFEFIGQDLYYGYTFGSGTRLTVV.

This clonotype was counted between two and nine times. Here the CDR3 reads CSVTDSYTDTQYF. The CDR3 DNA reads TGCAGCGTGACGGACAGCTACACAGATACGCAGTATTTT. The V call is TRBV29-1, the J call TRBJ2-3; possibly TRBD1 for D (6 bases). The CDR3 is 13 residues long. Per the germline V gene, CDR1 is SQVTM and CDR2 is ANQGSEA. The V end was cut by 6 bases, the J end by 2 bases, with 12 bases between.

This chain connects TRBV10-3 to TRBJ2-3; D not resolved. In germline, CDR1 is ENHRY, CDR2 SYGVKD. Trimming pared 8 bases from V and 4 bases from J, leaving 19 bases between. CDR3 length: 15 amino acids. CDR3 in DNA: TGTGCCATCTCGAAGGAATCCGCTTTGGCAGATACGCAGTATTTT. The encoded protein is CAISKESALADTQYF.

The rearrangement joins TRBV7-8 to TRBJ2-1, with 8 bases lining up with TRBD1. The CDR3 has 15 amino acids. Germline CDR1 is SGHVS and CDR2 is FQNEAQ. The V segment lost 5 bases and the J segment 5 bases; nucleotides outside the gene matches: 8. Written as DNA, the CDR3 is TGTGCCAGCAGCGGATCCGGGACAGGTCACAATGAGCAGTTCTTC. Its translation: CASSGSGTGHNEQFF. The full variable domain, with the rest looked up from reference TRBV7-8 and TRBJ2-1, is GAGVSQSPRYKVAKRGQDVALRCDPISGHVSLFWYQQALGQGPEFLTYFQNEAQLDKSGLPSDRFFAERPEGSVSTLKIQRTQQEDSAVYLCASSGSGTGHNEQFFGPGTRLTVL.

Written as DNA, the CDR3 is TGTGCCAGCAGTTTAGCGGCAAGCTACGAGCAGTTCTTC. Encoded protein: CASSLAASYEQFF. This sequence joins TRBV27 and TRBJ2-1; unclear D gene. Trimming removed 2 bases from V and 10 bases from J, with 12 bases in between. Per the germline V gene, CDR1 is MNHEY and CDR2 is SMNVEV (reference sequence). The length of the CDR3 is 13 residues.